A selection of T cell receptor beta chains follows, all from one sample in a study of blood T cell repertoires in COVID-19. This table comes from immunoSEQ multiplex PCR, and its TCRdb copy is limited to in-frame clones, with some not included. Of 200,000 to 250,000 clones listed, 75% to 85% are singletons. The specimen sequenced was peripheral blood. The origin of the receptors is a woman in her 70s with COVID-19, enrolled during active disease. Both conserved end residues are part of each CDR3. Fields, in order: J gene, V gene, CDR3 length, D gene, clone size, CDR3 DNA, CDR3 protein. The D gene is left open where the match is weak. Clone size is not always given. Where it is, it says once, few, many or a class for expanded clones.

TRBJ1-1	TRBV6-5	11	NA	once	TGTGCCACCATGGGGAGGGCTGAAGCTTTCTTT	CATMGRAEAFF
TRBJ2-1	TRBV30	11	NA	NA	TGTGCCTGGTCCTTCTACAATGAGCAGTTCTTC	CAWSFYNEQFF
TRBJ1-5	TRBV19	15	TRBD1	NA	TGTGCCAGTAGTATCGAGGGGGCGATGTTCCAGCCCCAGCATTTT	CASSIEGAMFQPQHF
TRBJ1-1	TRBV4-2	14	TRBD1	few	TGTGCCAGCAGCCAAGAGACAGGGAAGTCTGAAGCTTTCTTT	CASSQETGKSEAFF
TRBJ2-1	TRBV4-3	15	NA	NA	TGCGCCAGCAGCCAAGGCCGACAGGTATGGAATGAGCAGTTCTTC	CASSQGRQVWNEQFF
TRBJ2-5	TRBV5-1	14	TRBD2	NA	TGCGCCAGCAGCCCGGGGGGTCCTCAAGAGACCCAGTACTTC	CASSPGGPQETQYF
TRBJ2-1	TRBV6-5	14	TRBD2	once	TGTGCCAGCAGTACTAGCGGGAGAGTTAATGAGCAGTTCTTC	CASSTSGRVNEQFF
TRBJ2-1	TRBV28	16	TRBD2	NA	TGTGCCAGCAGTTTATCCCTAGCGGGAGGAATGGATGAGCAGTTCTTC	CASSLSLAGGMDEQFF
TRBJ1-2	TRBV6-5	14	NA	NA	TGTGCCAGCAGCCCCCGGCGAGGGGGCTATGGCTACACCTTC	CASSPRRGGYGYTF
TRBJ1-1	TRBV19	15	TRBD1	NA	TGTGCCAGTAGTCACCGGGACAGAACGAACACTGAAGCTTTCTTT	CASSHRDRTNTEAFF
TRBJ1-4	TRBV18	15	NA	NA	TGTGCCAGCTCACCGTCTCTAGGGGGTAATGAAAAACTGTTTTTT	CASSPSLGGNEKLFF
TRBJ1-2	TRBV28	13	TRBD1	NA	TGTGCCAGCAGTACAGGGGGCTTTTATGGCTACACCTTC	CASSTGGFYGYTF
TRBJ2-7	TRBV7-8	11	NA	once	TGTGCCAGCAGCCGCGCGGGGGAGCAGTACTTC	CASSRAGEQYF
TRBJ1-2	TRBV12-5	11	NA	NA	TGTGCTAGTGGCCTAAACTATGGCTACACCTTC	CASGLNYGYTF
TRBJ1-6	TRBV10-3	15	TRBD1	NA	TGTGCCATCAGTGAGCCGGGACAGGGCAATTCACCCCTCCACTTT	CAISEPGQGNSPLHF
TRBJ2-7	TRBV3-1/TRBV3-2	17	TRBD2	NA	TGTGCCAGCAGCCAAGATGTAGCGAGCGGGAGGGCGTACGAGCAGTACTTC	CASSQDVASGRAYEQYF
TRBJ2-7	TRBV7-2	16	TRBD1	NA	TGTGCCAGCAGCTTAGCCGACAGGGGGGATGCCTACGAGCAGTACTTC	CASSLADRGDAYEQYF
TRBJ1-1	TRBV19	15	NA	NA	TGTGCCAGTAGTATAGCCCGGGGGATGAACACTGAAGCTTTCTTT	CASSIARGMNTEAFF
TRBJ2-3	TRBV14	16	NA	NA	TGTGCCAGCAGCCAAGATAAAGGCGGCGGACTTTATACGCAGTATTTT	CASSQDKGGGLYTQYF
TRBJ2-5	TRBV4-1	18	TRBD1	NA	TGCGCCAGCAGCCAAGACTCGTCCGGGACAGTCGTCCAAGAGACCCAGTACTTC	CASSQDSSGTVVQETQYF
TRBJ1-4	TRBV18	13	NA	NA	TGTGCCAGCTCCCCAATCGAGGTCGAAGGACTGTTTTTT	CASSPIEVEGLFF
TRBJ2-2	TRBV6-5	14	NA	NA	TGTGCCAGCAGTTTGGACAGCTACACCGGGGAGCTGTTTTTT	CASSLDSYTGELFF
TRBJ2-2	TRBV6-2/TRBV6-3	17	NA	NA	TGTGCCAGCAGTTACTCGACGACTAGACTGAACACCGGGGAGCTGTTTTTT	CASSYSTTRLNTGELFF
TRBJ1-5	TRBV28	14	NA	few	TGTGCCAGCAGATTGACGGAGCCCTTCCGCCCCCAGCATTTT	CASRLTEPFRPQHF
TRBJ1-1	TRBV30	14	NA	NA	TGTGCCTGGAGTGAGGGGTTGGGCAACACTGAAGCTTTCTTT	CAWSEGLGNTEAFF
TRBJ1-6	TRBV3-1/TRBV3-2	15	NA	NA	TGTGCCAGCAGCCAACAGGGGCTAGAGAATTCACCCCTCCACTTT	CASSQQGLENSPLHF
TRBJ2-7	TRBV5-1	16	NA	NA	TGCGCCAGCAGCTTATATCAGGGTAGTCGGTCCTACGAGCAGTACTTC	CASSLYQGSRSYEQYF
TRBJ1-1	TRBV12-3/TRBV12-4	13	NA	NA	TGTGCCAGCAGTTTCGGGGGGAACACTGAAGCTTTCTTT	CASSFGGNTEAFF
TRBJ2-7	TRBV24-1	14	NA	NA	TGTGCCACCAGTGATTCCCAGGGGTCCTACGAGCAGTACTTC	CATSDSQGSYEQYF
TRBJ1-3	TRBV5-6	14	TRBD1	NA	TGTGCCAGCAGACCCGGGACAGCTGGAAACACCATATATTTT	CASRPGTAGNTIYF
TRBJ1-5	TRBV28	16	NA	NA	TGTGCCAGCAGTTTAAATCGGGGAACTAGCAATCAGCCCCAGCATTTT	CASSLNRGTSNQPQHF
TRBJ2-7	TRBV28	12	TRBD1	NA	TGTGCCAGCAGTCCCATGGGGGACAGACGGTACTTC	CASSPMGDRRYF
TRBJ1-2	TRBV7-9	15	TRBD1	NA	TGTGCCAGCAGCCGTACAGGGAAGGGGGCGTATGGCTACACCTTC	CASSRTGKGAYGYTF
TRBJ1-2	TRBV7-2	13	NA	NA	TGTGCCAGCAGCTTACAGAATCTTTATGGCTACACCTTC	CASSLQNLYGYTF
TRBJ2-7	TRBV19	14	NA	NA	TGTGCCAGTAGTAAGGCGTCTAGTTCGCGCGAGCAGTACTTC	CASSKASSSREQYF
TRBJ1-2	TRBV29-1	11	NA	NA	TGCAGCGCCGGACAGTCTTATGGCTACACCTTC	CSAGQSYGYTF
TRBJ1-6	TRBV9	16	NA	NA	TGTGCCAGCAGCTCGACGACAGGAAACTTTCTCTCACCCCTCCACTTT	CASSSTTGNFLSPLHF
TRBJ1-1	TRBV11-3	13	NA	NA	TGTGCCAGCAGCTGGAGTACGGGGACTGAAGCTTTCTTT	CASSWSTGTEAFF
TRBJ2-3	TRBV6-5	14	TRBD1	NA	TGTGCCAGCATTCCGACAGGGCTAACAGATACGCAGTATTTT	CASIPTGLTDTQYF
TRBJ2-7	TRBV6-4	13	TRBD2	NA	TGTGCCAGCGGAACCGGGACTAACTACGAGCAGTACTTC	CASGTGTNYEQYF
TRBJ2-6	TRBV7-2	18	NA	NA	TGTGCCAGCAGCTTACCGACAGGCGTGGGCTCTGGGGCCAACGTCCTGACTTTC	CASSLPTGVGSGANVLTF
TRBJ2-7	TRBV6-5	11	NA	NA	TGTGCCAGCAGGATGGGAGATGAGCAGTACTTC	CASRMGDEQYF
TRBJ1-1	TRBV7-8	15	NA	NA	TGTGCCAGCAGCTTAGCTGCGGTGATGAACACTGAAGCTTTCTTT	CASSLAAVMNTEAFF
TRBJ1-1	TRBV6-5	15	NA	NA	TGTGCCAGCAGTCTCTTGGGGACAACGGGGACTGAAGCTTTCTTT	CASSLLGTTGTEAFF
TRBJ2-1	TRBV5-1	15	TRBD1	few	TGCGCCAGCAGCTTTCGACAGGGGTTAAACAATGAGCAGTTCTTC	CASSFRQGLNNEQFF
TRBJ1-5	TRBV27	15	TRBD1	NA	TGTGCCAGCAGACGCACAGGGGCGCGGGGTCAGCCCCAGCATTTT	CASRRTGARGQPQHF
TRBJ1-1	TRBV5-1	15	TRBD1	once	TGCGCCAGCAGCGGACAGGGGTTCTTGAACACTGAAGCTTTCTTT	CASSGQGFLNTEAFF
TRBJ2-5	TRBV2	13	NA	NA	TGTGCCAGCAGTAAGGACTTCCAAGAGACCCAGTACTTC	CASSKDFQETQYF
TRBJ1-1	TRBV24-1	13	TRBD1	NA	TGTGCCACCAGTGATTCTAGGGGGCCTGGAGCTTTCTTT	CATSDSRGPGAFF
TRBJ2-7	TRBV5-1	19	TRBD2	NA	TGCGCCAGCAGCTTGGCCGGGACTAGGGGAACATTTAGCTCCTACGAGCAGTACTTC	CASSLAGTRGTFSSYEQYF
TRBJ1-5	TRBV7-2	13	NA	few	TGTGCCAGCAGCTTAAGGGGAAATCAGCCCCAGCATTTT	CASSLRGNQPQHF
TRBJ1-5	TRBV2	13	TRBD1	NA	TGTGCCAGCAGACTACAGGGGGCTCAGCCCCAGCATTTT	CASRLQGAQPQHF
TRBJ1-5	TRBV7-2	13	NA	NA	TGTGCCAGCCAGGGCTATAGCAATCAGCCCCAGCATTTT	CASQGYSNQPQHF
TRBJ1-2	TRBV24-1	13	NA	NA	TGTGCCACCAGTGAGGCAAGGGGGTATGGCTACACCTTC	CATSEARGYGYTF
TRBJ2-2	TRBV5-1	17	TRBD1	NA	TGCGCCAGCAGCTTGGCCCGACAGGGTGGGAACACCGGGGAGCTGTTTTTT	CASSLARQGGNTGELFF